The sample holds a few counts of the clone carrying this T cell receptor (beta chain). Its matching antigen is unknown. Relative to the germline gene, one junction end is altered; a read error may explain this. The CDR3 runs to 13 residues. The germline gives CDR1 SNHLY, CDR2 FYNNEI. The data belong to a study of response to subunit inactivated influenza vaccine. Study-level points and caveats: With each seasonal influenza vaccination, the authors suggested, few new T cells are recruited.

TCRdb reanalysed the RT-PCR reads using MiXCR and keeps one entry per CDR3 protein. The sample holds around 480,000 distinct CDR3 sequences, 16% seen once. This chain connects TRBV2 to TRBJ2-7; 9 positions agree with TRBD1. This specimen was CD4+ T cells sorted from PBMCs, taken less than 25 months after vaccination. The clonotype originates from a man in his fifties or sixties who received an inactivated influenza vaccine. The CDR3 DNA is TGTGCCGGCAGTCAACAGGGGGCGGCCGAGCAGTACTTC. This encodes CAGSQQGAAEQYF.